What follows is one T cell receptor beta chain and its context. No antigen is known for it. The source of the sample is a study of T-cell reconstitution after alpha-beta-depleted transplantation in children. CDR3 length equals 15 residues. Germline V gene lookup returns CDR1 DFQATT and CDR2 SNEGSKA (reference sequence). Trimming pared 7 bases from V and 0 bases from J, leaving 16 bases between. Unique molecular identifiers were incorporated when the TCRbeta library was constructed. MiXCR, run by TCRdb on the PCR reads, gives a single entry per CDR3 protein. The sample lists almost 600,000 distinct CDR3 sequences, about a quarter occurring once. Whole-study results and caveats: About two months after transplant, alpha-beta T cells reportedly came from several hundred expanded graft clones. Diversity and T-cell counts at one year after transplant derived mostly from new T cells. Surviving recipient T cells and thymic progenitors underlay high day-60 TCRbeta diversity in some patients.

The clonotype comes from a boy under two years old with Wiskott-Aldrich syndrome, due to receive a stem cell transplant. The J gene is TRBJ2-4, the V gene TRBV20-1, with D perhaps TRBD2 (7 bases). The source material was PBMCs, sampled before TCRalphabeta/CD19-depleted stem cell transplant. The CDR3 DNA follows: TGCAGTGGGGGAGGGGGGGCCATAGCCAAAAACATTCAGTACTTC. It yields the protein CSGGGGAIAKNIQYF.